The clone carrying this TCR beta chain was counted between two and nine times. Its antigen remains unidentified. The data were taken from a study of CD8 T cells in ankylosing spondylitis. Findings and limits, study-wide: Ankylosing spondylitis blood appeared to carry a characteristic TCR beta motif of roughly eight highly homologous variants.

The CDR3 has 13 amino acids. The germline V and J ends were trimmed by 4 bases and 9 bases, with 13 bases remaining between them. The germline V gene encodes CDR1 ENHRY and CDR2 SYGVKD. From the 5' RACE reads, TCRdb called clonotypes with MiXCR, one entry per CDR3 protein. Of approximately 400,000 distinct CDR3 sequences detected, over 15% appear once; the ten largest clones hold 1%. The chain carries TRBV10-3 and TRBJ2-1; TRBD2 might be the D (6 bases). The receptor was derived from a male donor with ankylosing spondylitis. Sequencing used blood, either unsorted or a sorted T cell fraction (not recorded which). CDR3 sequence: CAISGVSGGEQFF. The CDR3 nucleotides read TGTGCCATCAGTGGGGTTAGCGGAGGTGAGCAGTTCTTC.